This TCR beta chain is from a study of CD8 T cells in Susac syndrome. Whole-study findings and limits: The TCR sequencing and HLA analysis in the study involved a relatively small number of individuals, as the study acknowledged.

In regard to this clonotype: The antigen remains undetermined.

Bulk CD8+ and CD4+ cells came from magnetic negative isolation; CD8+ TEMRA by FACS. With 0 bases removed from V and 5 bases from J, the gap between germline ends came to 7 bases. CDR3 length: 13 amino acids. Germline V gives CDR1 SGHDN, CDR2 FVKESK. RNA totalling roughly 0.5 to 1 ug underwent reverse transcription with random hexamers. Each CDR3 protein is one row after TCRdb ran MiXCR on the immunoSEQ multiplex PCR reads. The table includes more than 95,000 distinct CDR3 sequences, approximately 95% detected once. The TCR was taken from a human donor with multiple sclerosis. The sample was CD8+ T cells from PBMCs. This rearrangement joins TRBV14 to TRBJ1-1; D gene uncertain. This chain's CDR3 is CASSQDRWTEAFF. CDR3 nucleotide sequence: TGTGCCAGCAGCCAAGACAGGTGGACTGAAGCTTTCTTT.